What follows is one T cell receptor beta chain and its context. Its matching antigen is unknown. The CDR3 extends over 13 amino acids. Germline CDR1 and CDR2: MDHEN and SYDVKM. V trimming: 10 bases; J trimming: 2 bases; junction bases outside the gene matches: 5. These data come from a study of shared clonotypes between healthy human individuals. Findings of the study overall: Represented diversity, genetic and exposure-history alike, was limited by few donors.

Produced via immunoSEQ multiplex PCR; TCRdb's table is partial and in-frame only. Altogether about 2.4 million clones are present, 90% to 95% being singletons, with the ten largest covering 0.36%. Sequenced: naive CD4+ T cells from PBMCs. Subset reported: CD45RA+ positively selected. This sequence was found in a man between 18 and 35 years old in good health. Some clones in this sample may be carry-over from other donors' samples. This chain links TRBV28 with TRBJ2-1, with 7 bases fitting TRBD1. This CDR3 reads CATRGTAYNEQFF. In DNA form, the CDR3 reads TGTGCCACAAGGGGGACAGCCTACAATGAGCAGTTCTTC.